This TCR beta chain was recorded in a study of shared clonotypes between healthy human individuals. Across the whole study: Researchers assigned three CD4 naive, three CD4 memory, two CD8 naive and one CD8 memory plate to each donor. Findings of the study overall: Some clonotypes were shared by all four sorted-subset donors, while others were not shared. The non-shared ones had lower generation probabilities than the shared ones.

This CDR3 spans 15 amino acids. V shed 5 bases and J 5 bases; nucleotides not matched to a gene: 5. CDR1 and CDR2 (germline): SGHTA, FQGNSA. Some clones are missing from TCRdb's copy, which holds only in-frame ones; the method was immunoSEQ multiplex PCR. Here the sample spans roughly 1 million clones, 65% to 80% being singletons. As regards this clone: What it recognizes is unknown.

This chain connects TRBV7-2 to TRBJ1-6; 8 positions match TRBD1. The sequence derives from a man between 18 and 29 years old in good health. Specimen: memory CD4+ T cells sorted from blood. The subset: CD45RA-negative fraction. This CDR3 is CASSVDRGDNSPLHF. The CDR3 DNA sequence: TGTGCCAGCAGCGTAGACAGGGGAGATAATTCACCCCTCCACTTT.